A single sample gave rise to the 27 T cell receptor beta chains below, sequenced in a study of blood T cell repertoires in COVID-19. Assay used: immunoSEQ multiplex PCR; TCRdb lists only in-frame clones, some missing. Of around 70,000 clones listed, roughly 80% are singletons. The sequencing sample was made of peripheral blood. Source of these receptors: a human donor in a cohort sampled during active COVID-19.

This chain's CDR3 is CASSHRGDTQYF. The CDR3 bases are TGTGCCAGCAGCCATCGGGGAGATACGCAGTATTTT. The V call is TRBV3-1 (or the pseudogene TRBV3-2), the J call TRBJ2-3; TRBD2 is a possible D gene (5 bases). The CDR3 has 12 amino acids. Deletions cut 3 bases from V and 5 bases from J, with 6 bases between. Per the germline V gene, CDR1 is LGHDT and CDR2 is YNNKEL (reference sequence).

The rearrangement joins TRBV11-2 to TRBJ2-7; a weak D match, TRBD2 (6 bases). V was pared by 5 bases and J by 3 bases, with 17 bases between. The CDR3 has 15 amino acids. The germline CDR1 and CDR2 sequences are SGHAT and FQNNGV. The CDR3 DNA sequence: TGTGCCAGCAGCCTCGCCGGGGGAGTAGGCTACGAGCAGTACTTC. This codes for CASSLAGGVGYEQYF.

The rearrangement uses TRBV4-1 and TRBJ1-1; D call uncertain. The V end was cut by 0 bases, the J end by 3 bases, with 11 bases between. CDR1 and CDR2 (germline): MGHRA, YSYEKL. The CDR3 sequence is 15 residues long. The CDR3 nucleotides read TGCGCCAGCAGCCAAGATTGGCGGGGTGACACTGAAGCTTTCTTT. It specifies CASSQDWRGDTEAFF.

This chain links TRBV30 with TRBJ1-3; D call uncertain. Trimming removed 5 bases from V and 2 bases from J, with 7 bases in between. This CDR3 comprises 12 residues. Germline V gene sequence: CDR1 GTSNPN, CDR2 SVGIG (reference sequence). The CDR3 sequence is CAWSGAGNTIYF. The CDR3 DNA sequence: TGTGCCTGGTCAGGTGCTGGAAACACCATATATTTT.

The CDR3 coding sequence is TGTGCCAGCAGCAAACAGGAGAACACTGAAGCTTTCTTT. This codes for CASSKQENTEAFF. This chain connects TRBV7-2 to TRBJ1-1; a weak D match, TRBD1 (5 bases). The CDR3 spans 13 residues. CDR1 SGHTA and CDR2 FQGNSA come from the germline V gene. Trimming cost V 5 bases and J 1 base, with 8 bases left between them.

The chain links TRBV6-5 to TRBJ2-7; perhaps TRBD1 as D (6 bases). The V end was cut by 6 bases, the J end by 2 bases, with 14 bases between. The CDR3 is made up of 14 amino acids. Germline lookup yields CDR1 MNHEY and CDR2 SVGAGI. The chain's CDR3 is CASRPRGQPYEQYF. CDR3 nucleotides: TGTGCCAGCAGACCCCGAGGACAGCCCTACGAGCAGTACTTC.

CDR3 residues: CASSVDQGTDTQYF. The DNA for the CDR3 is TGTGCCAGCAGCGTAGATCAGGGGACGGATACGCAGTATTTT. The chain links TRBV9 to TRBJ2-3, with a possible D match to TRBD1 (6 bases). The V and J ends lost 0 bases and 6 bases respectively, with 11 bases between them. The CDR3 has 14 residues. Germline V gene lookup returns CDR1 SGDLS and CDR2 YYNGEE.

The genes are TRBV11-3 and TRBJ2-7, with 12 bases aligning to TRBD2. V shed 0 bases, J shed 1 base, and the junction held 13 bases outside the gene matches. CDR3 length equals 20 residues. Germline CDR1 reads SGHNT; CDR2 reads YENEEA. The CDR3 region has the DNA TGTGCCAGCAGCTTAGATTATGCACTAGCGGGGGGCCAGTCGTCCTACGAGCAGTACTTC. It yields the protein CASSLDYALAGGQSSYEQYF.

This chain joins TRBV7-9 and TRBJ1-1, with a tentative D call TRBD1 (5 bases). CDR3 length: 11 amino acids. Germline CDR1 reads SEHNR; CDR2 reads FQNEAQ (reference sequence). V was trimmed by 5 bases and J by 7 bases, leaving 8 bases between them. CDR3 DNA sequence: TGTGCCAGCAGCCAAGACAGTGAAGCTTTCTTT. Its translation: CASSQDSEAFF.

The chain recombines TRBV4-1 with TRBJ2-2; 9 bases align to TRBD2. CDR3 size: 17 residues. CDR1 and CDR2 from the germline V gene are MGHRA and YSYEKL. The J segment lost 3 bases and the V segment lost 0 bases, leaving 5 bases of the junction unmatched. Written as DNA, the CDR3 is TGCGCCAGCAGCCAAGATCTGGAGCGGGAGGACACCGGGGAGCTGTTTTTT. It translates to CASSQDLEREDTGELFF.

The J gene is TRBJ2-7, the V gene TRBV7-2; TRBD1 might be the D (5 bases). V was cut by 1 base and J by 0 bases, with 7 bases left in between. CDR1 is SGHTA and CDR2 is FQGNSA in the germline V gene. CDR3 length equals 14 residues. The CDR3 DNA follows: TGTGCCAGCAGCTTAGTAGGGGCCTCCTACGAGCAGTACTTC. Translated, it gives CASSLVGASYEQYF.

The sample holds one count of this clone. The CDR3 loop reads CASSPETGGLGEQFF. In DNA form, the CDR3 reads TGCGCCAGCTCCCCCGAGACAGGGGGCCTGGGGGAGCAGTTCTTC. This chain connects TRBV5-1 to TRBJ2-1, with TRBD1 matching 10 bases. With 7 bases clipped from V and 10 bases from J, the junction kept 14 bases outside the gene matches. This CDR3 comprises 15 residues. CDR1 SGHRS and CDR2 YFSETQ come from the germline V gene.

There are a few counts of this clone. This chain links TRBV25-1 with TRBJ1-5; perhaps TRBD1 as D (5 bases). The germline gives CDR1 MGHDK, CDR2 SYGVNS. The CDR3 sequence is 18 residues long. Trimming cost V 6 bases and J 0 bases, with 21 bases left between them. The CDR3 bases are TGTGCCAGCAGCCCGGGGGGGGTTGGGGTCAATAGCAATCAGCCCCAGCATTTT. Translated, it gives CASSPGGVGVNSNQPQHF.

The chain carries TRBV30 and TRBJ1-6; no reliable D call. The ends were cut back, 0 bases at V and 10 bases at J, with 13 bases in the middle. The germline V gene has CDR1 GTSNPN and CDR2 SVGIG (reference sequence). The CDR3 extends over 14 amino acids. CDR3 sequence (DNA): TGTGCCTGGAGTGTTGGTGAGGTTGGATCACCCCTCCACTTT. Protein: CAWSVGEVGSPLHF.

This chain uses TRBV7-9 with TRBJ2-5; 10 bases are shared with TRBD1. CDR1 and CDR2 from the germline V gene are SEHNR and FQNEAQ (reference sequence). This CDR3 has 16 residues. The ends lost 5 bases at V and 2 bases at J; junction bases unmatched: 8. The CDR3 DNA is TGTGCCAGCAGCCTCGCCGGACAGGGGGGGCAAGAGACCCAGTACTTC. Encoded protein: CASSLAGQGGQETQYF.

The chain recombines TRBV6-5 with TRBJ1-3; D is unresolved. The germline V and J ends were trimmed by 0 bases and 9 bases, with 9 bases remaining between them. Germline V gene sequence: CDR1 MNHEY, CDR2 SVGAGI. The CDR3 covers 13 residues. The CDR3 here is CASSYSNGGTIYF. CDR3 nucleotides: TGTGCCAGCAGTTACTCGAACGGCGGCACCATATATTTT.

The chain employs TRBV9 and TRBJ2-3; no clear D. Trimming left V 4 bases short and J 0 bases short, with 6 bases between. Germline lookup yields CDR1 SGDLS and CDR2 YYNGEE. This CDR3 spans 13 amino acids. CDR3 nucleotides: TGTGCCAGCAGCCCCCATAGCACAGATACGCAGTATTTT. Translated, it gives CASSPHSTDTQYF.

The chain recombines TRBV30 with TRBJ1-1; the D is unclear. The CDR3 is made up of 14 amino acids. The germline V and J ends were trimmed by 1 base and 1 base, with 10 bases remaining between them. CDR1 is GTSNPN and CDR2 is SVGIG in the germline V gene (reference sequence). The CDR3: CAWSAGIANTEAFF. The CDR3 DNA reads as TGTGCCTGGAGTGCGGGGATAGCGAACACTGAAGCTTTCTTT.

The chain recombines TRBV5-6 with TRBJ2-3, with D possibly being TRBD1 (6 bases). V was cut by 4 bases and J by 2 bases, with 14 bases left in between. The CDR3 is made up of 15 amino acids. Germline assignment: CDR1 SGHDT and CDR2 YYEEEE. CDR3 sequence reads: CASSINTGSTDTQYF. CDR3 nucleotides: TGTGCCAGCAGCATAAACACAGGGTCCACAGATACGCAGTATTTT.

J is TRBJ2-1 and V is TRBV7-6, with 8 bases that match TRBD2. The germline V gene encodes CDR1 SGHVS and CDR2 FNYEAQ. Germline trimming cut 5 bases from V and 6 bases from J; bases unmatched to any gene: 9. CDR3 size: 15 residues. The DNA of the CDR3 is TGTGCCAGCAGCGTATTAGCGGGGAGCGCCAATGAGCAGTTCTTC. Its translation: CASSVLAGSANEQFF.

The V call is TRBV2, the J call TRBJ1-4; D is unresolved. V gave up 4 bases and J gave up 0 bases, with 6 bases separating them. The CDR3 length is 14 residues. Germline V CDR1 and CDR2: SNHLY, FYNNEI. CDR3 coding DNA: TGTGCCAGCAGTGGTGGCCCAACTAATGAAAAACTGTTTTTT. This gives the protein CASSGGPTNEKLFF. Drawing the rest from reference TRBV2 and TRBJ1-4, the complete variable domain is EPEVTQTPSHQVTQMGQEVILRCVPISNHLYFYWYRQILGQKVEFLVSFYNNEISEKSEIFDDQFSVERPDGSNFTLKIRSTKLEDSAMYFCASSGGPTNEKLFFGSGTQLSVL.

This clone was observed a few times. The CDR3 is CASSYSTVNSPLHF. The CDR3 bases are TGTGCCAGCAGTTACTCGACAGTAAATTCACCCCTCCACTTT. The rearrangement uses TRBV6-6 and TRBJ1-6, with TRBD1 as a possible D gene (5 bases). Germline V CDR1 and CDR2: MNHNY, SVGAGI (reference sequence). V lost 0 bases to trimming and J lost 7 bases, with 7 bases between them. The CDR3 has 14 amino acids.

This chain connects TRBV28 to TRBJ1-4, with 8 bases that match TRBD1. Trimming cost V 6 bases and J 4 bases; bases outside gene matches: 10. Germline V gene data show CDR1 as MDHEN and CDR2 as SYDVKM. This CDR3 spans 16 amino acids. CDR3 region: CASRTTGGTFNEKLFF. As DNA, the CDR3 is TGTGCCAGCAGAACTACAGGGGGGACCTTTAATGAAAAACTGTTTTTT.

This rearrangement joins TRBV2 to TRBJ2-5, with D possibly TRBD1 on 7 matching bases. The CDR3 has 15 amino acids. Deletions cut 6 bases from V and 5 bases from J, with 19 bases between. Germline loops: CDR1 SNHLY, CDR2 FYNNEI. This CDR3 is CASSGPVPGGETQYF. The DNA of the CDR3 is TGTGCCAGCAGCGGGCCCGTCCCAGGGGGGGAGACCCAGTACTTC.

The gene calls are TRBV7-2 and TRBJ2-5; TRBD1 agrees at 8 bases. The CDR3 has 13 residues. CDR1 and CDR2 (germline): SGHTA, FQGNSA. J lost 3 bases, V lost 6 bases, and 3 bases had no gene match. In nucleotides, the CDR3 is TGTGCCAGCAGTTCGGACAGGGAAGAGACCCAGTACTTC. This sequence encodes CASSSDREETQYF.

This chain joins TRBV4-1 and TRBJ1-5; 7 nucleotides agree with TRBD1. J lost 4 bases, V lost 0 bases, and 12 bases had no gene match. Germline CDR1 is MGHRA and CDR2 is YSYEKL. This CDR3 has 18 amino acids. CDR3 sequence (DNA): TGCGCCAGCAGCCAAGATAGAGTTAGGAGGGGGCTAAATCAGCCCCAGCATTTT. It codes for CASSQDRVRRGLNQPQHF.

The V call is TRBV7-9, the J call TRBJ2-3, with 8 bases matching TRBD2. There are 16 residues in the CDR3. With 5 bases clipped from V and 3 bases from J, the junction kept 10 bases outside the gene matches. CDR1 is SEHNR, CDR2 FQNEAQ, per germline (reference sequence). The CDR3 nucleotides read TGTGCCAGCAGCCTCAGCGGGAGCTGGGGGACAGATACGCAGTATTTT. This encodes CASSLSGSWGTDTQYF.